This T cell receptor (beta chain) was profiled in a study of T cell responses to AZD1222 COVID-19 vaccine. Profiling relied on immunoSEQ multiplex PCR, and the TCRdb table lists in-frame clones only, not all of them. The data hold 130,000 to 150,000 clones, with 88% observed a single time. The source is an adult in good health. The sample was peripheral blood, taken on day 0 of AZD1222 vaccination.

Here the CDR3 DNA reads TGTGCCAGCTCACCCTCTGGTAGGGTGAACACTGAAGCTTTCTTT. It codes for CASSPSGRVNTEAFF. The chain combines TRBV18 with TRBJ1-1; D call uncertain. Deletions cut 3 bases from V and 0 bases from J, with 11 bases between. This CDR3 region has 15 residues. CDR1 is KGHSH, CDR2 LQKENI, per germline.